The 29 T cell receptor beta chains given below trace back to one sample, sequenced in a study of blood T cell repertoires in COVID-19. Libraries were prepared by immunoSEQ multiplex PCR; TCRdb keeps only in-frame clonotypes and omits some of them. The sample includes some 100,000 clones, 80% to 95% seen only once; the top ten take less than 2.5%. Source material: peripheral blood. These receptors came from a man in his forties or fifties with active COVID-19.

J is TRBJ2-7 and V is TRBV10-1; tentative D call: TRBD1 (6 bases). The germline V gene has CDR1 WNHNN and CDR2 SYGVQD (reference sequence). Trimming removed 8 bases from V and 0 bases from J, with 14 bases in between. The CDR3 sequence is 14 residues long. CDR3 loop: CASPGTNPSYEQYV. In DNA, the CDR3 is TGCGCCAGCCCCGGGACAAACCCCTCCTACGAGCAGTACGTC.

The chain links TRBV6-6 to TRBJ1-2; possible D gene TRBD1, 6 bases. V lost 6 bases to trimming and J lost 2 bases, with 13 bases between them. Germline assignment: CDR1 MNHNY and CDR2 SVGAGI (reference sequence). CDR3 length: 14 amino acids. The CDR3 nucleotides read TGTGCCAGCAGCAACCTCGGACAGAACTATGGCTACACCTTC. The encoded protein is CASSNLGQNYGYTF.

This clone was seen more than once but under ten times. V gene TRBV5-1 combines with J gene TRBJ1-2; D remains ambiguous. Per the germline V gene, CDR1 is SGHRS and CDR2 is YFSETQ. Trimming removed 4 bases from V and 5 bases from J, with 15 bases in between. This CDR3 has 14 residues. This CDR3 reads CASSLQSFVYGYTF. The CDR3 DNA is TGCGCCAGCAGCCTTCAGTCATTCGTATATGGCTACACCTTC.

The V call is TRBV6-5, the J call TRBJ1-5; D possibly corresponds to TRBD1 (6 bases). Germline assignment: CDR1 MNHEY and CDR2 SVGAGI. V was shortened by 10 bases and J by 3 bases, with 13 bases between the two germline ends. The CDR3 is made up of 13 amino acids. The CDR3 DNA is TGTGCCACTTCCAGGGGTAACAATCAGCCCCAGCATTTT. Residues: CATSRGNNQPQHF.

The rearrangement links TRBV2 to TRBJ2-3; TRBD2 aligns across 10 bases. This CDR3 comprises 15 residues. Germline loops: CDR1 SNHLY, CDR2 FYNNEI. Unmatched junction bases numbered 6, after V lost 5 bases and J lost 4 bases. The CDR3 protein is CASSSTSGAPDTQYF. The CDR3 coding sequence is TGTGCCAGCAGTTCTACTAGCGGGGCCCCAGATACGCAGTATTTT.

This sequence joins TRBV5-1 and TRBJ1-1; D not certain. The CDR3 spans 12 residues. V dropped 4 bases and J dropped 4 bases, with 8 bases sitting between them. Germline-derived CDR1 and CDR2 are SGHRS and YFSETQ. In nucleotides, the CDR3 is TGCGCCAGCAGCCCAGGAGGCACTGAAGCTTTCTTT. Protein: CASSPGGTEAFF.

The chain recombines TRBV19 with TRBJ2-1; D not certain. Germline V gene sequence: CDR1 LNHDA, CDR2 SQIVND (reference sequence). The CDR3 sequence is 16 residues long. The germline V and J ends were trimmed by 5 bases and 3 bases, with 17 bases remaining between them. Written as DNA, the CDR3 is TGTGCCAGTAGTCCCCTCGACATACCATTCTACAATGAGCAGTTCTTC. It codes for CASSPLDIPFYNEQFF.

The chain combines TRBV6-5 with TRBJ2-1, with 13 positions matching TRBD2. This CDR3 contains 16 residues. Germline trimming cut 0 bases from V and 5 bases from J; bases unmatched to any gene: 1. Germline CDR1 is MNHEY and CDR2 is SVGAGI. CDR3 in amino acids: CASSYSGTSGNNEQFF. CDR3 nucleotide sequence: TGTGCCAGCAGTTACTCCGGGACTAGCGGGAACAATGAGCAGTTCTTC.

In DNA, the CDR3 is TGCGCCAGCAGCGTGACTAGCGGGGGGGCCGGGTCCAAAAACATTCAGTACTTC. Translation gives CASSVTSGGAGSKNIQYF. The chain has TRBV5-1 and TRBJ2-4, with 14 nucleotides matching TRBD2. The CDR3 is 18 residues long. Looked up from germline, CDR1 is SGHRS and CDR2 is YFSETQ. Trimming cost V 4 bases and J 2 bases; bases outside gene matches: 8.

CDR3 in amino acids: CASSWTSGGAYNEQFF. CDR3 DNA: TGTGCCAGCAGTTGGACTAGCGGGGGGGCCTACAATGAGCAGTTCTTC. This chain connects TRBV27 to TRBJ2-1; 15 positions agree with TRBD2. V was clipped by 4 bases and J by 2 bases; unmatched bases: 0. This CDR3 contains 16 residues. CDR1 and CDR2 (germline): MNHEY, SMNVEV (reference sequence).

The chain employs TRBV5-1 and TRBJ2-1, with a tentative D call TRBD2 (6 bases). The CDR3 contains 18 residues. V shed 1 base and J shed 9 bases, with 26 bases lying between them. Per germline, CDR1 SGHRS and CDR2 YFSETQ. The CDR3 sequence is CASSLTTVSRQLGSEQFF. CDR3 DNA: TGCGCCAGCAGCTTGACCACGGTTTCCCGCCAACTCGGGAGTGAGCAGTTCTTC.

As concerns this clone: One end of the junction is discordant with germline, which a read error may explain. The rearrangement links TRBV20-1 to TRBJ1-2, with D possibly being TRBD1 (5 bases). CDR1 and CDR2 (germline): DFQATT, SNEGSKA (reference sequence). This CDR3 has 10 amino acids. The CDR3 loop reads CSAGGLTAIF. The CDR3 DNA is TGCAGTGCTGGGGGACTTACAGCTATCTTC.

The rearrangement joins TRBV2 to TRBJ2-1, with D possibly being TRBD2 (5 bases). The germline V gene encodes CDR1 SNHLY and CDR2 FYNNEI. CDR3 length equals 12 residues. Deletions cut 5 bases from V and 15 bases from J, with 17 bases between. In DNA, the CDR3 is TGTGCCAGCAGTAGCTACCGGGATCAACGGTTCTTC. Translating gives CASSSYRDQRFF.

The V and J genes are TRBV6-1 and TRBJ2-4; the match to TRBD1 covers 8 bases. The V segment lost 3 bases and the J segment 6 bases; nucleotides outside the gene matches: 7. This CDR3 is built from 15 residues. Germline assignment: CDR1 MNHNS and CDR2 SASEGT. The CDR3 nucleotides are TGTGCCAGCAGTGATGTGACAGGGGTAGGAAACATTCAGTACTTC. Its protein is CASSDVTGVGNIQYF.

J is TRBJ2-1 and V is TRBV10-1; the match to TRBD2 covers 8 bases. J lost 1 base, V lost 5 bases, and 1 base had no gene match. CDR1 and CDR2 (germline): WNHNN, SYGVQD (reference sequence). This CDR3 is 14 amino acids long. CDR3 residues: CASSREGSYNEQFF. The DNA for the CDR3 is TGCGCCAGCAGTCGGGAGGGTTCCTACAATGAGCAGTTCTTC.

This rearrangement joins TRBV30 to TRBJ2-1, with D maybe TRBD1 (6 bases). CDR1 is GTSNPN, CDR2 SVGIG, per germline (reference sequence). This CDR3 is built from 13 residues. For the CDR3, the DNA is TGTGCTGGGATGGACAGCCGAGCGGATGAGCAGTTCTTC. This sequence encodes CAGMDSRADEQFF.

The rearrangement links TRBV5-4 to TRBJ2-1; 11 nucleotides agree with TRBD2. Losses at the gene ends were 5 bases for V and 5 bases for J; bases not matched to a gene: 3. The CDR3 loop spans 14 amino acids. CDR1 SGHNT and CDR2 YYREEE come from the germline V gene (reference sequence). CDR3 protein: CASRLTSGDNEQFF. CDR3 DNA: TGTGCCAGCAGATTGACTAGCGGGGACAATGAGCAGTTCTTC.

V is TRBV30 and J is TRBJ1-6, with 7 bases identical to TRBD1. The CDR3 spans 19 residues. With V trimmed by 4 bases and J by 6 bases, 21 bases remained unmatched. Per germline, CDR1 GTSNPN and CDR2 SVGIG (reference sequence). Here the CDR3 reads CAWNRPTGQVYKGNSPLHF. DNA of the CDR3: TGTGCCTGGAATAGGCCAACTGGACAGGTGTACAAGGGTAATTCACCCCTCCACTTT. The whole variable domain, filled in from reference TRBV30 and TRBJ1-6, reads SQTIHQWPATLVQPVGSPLSLECTVEGTSNPNLYWYRQAAGRGLQLLFYSVGIGQISSEVPQNLSASRPQDRQFILSSKKLLLSDSGFYLCAWNRPTGQVYKGNSPLHFGNGTRLTVT.

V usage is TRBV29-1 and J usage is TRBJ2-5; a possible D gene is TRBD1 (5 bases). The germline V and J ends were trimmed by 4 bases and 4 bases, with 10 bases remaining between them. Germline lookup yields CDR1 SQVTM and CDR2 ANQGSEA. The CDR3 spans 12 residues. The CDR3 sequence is CSVGRARETQYF. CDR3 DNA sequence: TGCAGCGTTGGCAGGGCCCGAGAGACCCAGTACTTC.

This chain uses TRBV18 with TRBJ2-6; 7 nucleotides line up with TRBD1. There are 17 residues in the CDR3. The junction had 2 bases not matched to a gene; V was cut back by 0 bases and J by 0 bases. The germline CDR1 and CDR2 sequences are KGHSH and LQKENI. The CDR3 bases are TGTGCCAGCTCACCACCCAACAGGGGCTCTGGGGCCAACGTCCTGACTTTC. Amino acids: CASSPPNRGSGANVLTF.

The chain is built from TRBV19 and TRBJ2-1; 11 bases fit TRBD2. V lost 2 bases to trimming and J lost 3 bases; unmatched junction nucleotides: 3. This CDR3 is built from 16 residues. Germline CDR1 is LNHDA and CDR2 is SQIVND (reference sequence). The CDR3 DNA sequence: TGTGCCAGTAGTATATTTAGCGGGGGGGTCTACAATGAGCAGTTCTTC. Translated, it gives CASSIFSGGVYNEQFF.

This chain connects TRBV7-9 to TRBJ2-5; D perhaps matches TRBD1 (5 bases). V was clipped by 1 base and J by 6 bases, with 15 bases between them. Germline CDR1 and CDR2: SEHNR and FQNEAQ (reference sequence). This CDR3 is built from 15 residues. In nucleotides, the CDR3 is TGTGCCAGCAGCTTAGTGGTGGCAGGGATACAGACCCAGTACTTC. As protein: CASSLVVAGIQTQYF.

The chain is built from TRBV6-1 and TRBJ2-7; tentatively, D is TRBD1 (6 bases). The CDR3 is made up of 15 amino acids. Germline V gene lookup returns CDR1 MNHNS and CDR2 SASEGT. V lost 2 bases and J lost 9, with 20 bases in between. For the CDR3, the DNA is TGTGCCAGCAGTGAACTCGCAGGGCTTAGAGGGGGGCAGTACGTC. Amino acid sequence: CASSELAGLRGGQYV.

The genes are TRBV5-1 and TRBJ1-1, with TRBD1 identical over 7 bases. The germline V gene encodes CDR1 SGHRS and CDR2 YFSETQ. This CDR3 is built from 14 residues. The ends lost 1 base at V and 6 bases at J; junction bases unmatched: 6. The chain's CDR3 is CASSLQPGTAEAFF. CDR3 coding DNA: TGCGCCAGCAGCTTGCAGCCGGGGACAGCTGAAGCTTTCTTT.

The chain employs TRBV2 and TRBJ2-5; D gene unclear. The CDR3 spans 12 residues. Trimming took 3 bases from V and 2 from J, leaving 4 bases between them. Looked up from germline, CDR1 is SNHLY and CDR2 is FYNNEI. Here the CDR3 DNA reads TGTGCCAGCAGTGACCTTCAAGAGACCCAGTACTTC. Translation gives CASSDLQETQYF.

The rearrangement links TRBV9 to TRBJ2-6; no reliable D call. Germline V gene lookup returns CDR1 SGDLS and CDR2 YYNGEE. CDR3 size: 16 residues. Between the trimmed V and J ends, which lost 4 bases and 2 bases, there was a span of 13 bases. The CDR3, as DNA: TGTGCCAGCAGCCCCCCGGTGGGCGCTGGGGCCAACGTCCTGACTTTC. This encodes CASSPPVGAGANVLTF.

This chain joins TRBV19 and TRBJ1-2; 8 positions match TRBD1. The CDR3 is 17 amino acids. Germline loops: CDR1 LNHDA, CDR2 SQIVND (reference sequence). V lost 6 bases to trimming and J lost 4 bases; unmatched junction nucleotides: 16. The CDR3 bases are TGTGCCAGTAGGCGTACCCCCGCGACAGGGGATTCCTATGGCTACACCTTC. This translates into CASRRTPATGDSYGYTF. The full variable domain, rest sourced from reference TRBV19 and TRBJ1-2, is DGGITQSPKYLFRKEGQNVTLSCEQNLNHDAMYWYRQDPGQGLRLIYYSQIVNDFQKGDIAEGYSVSREKKESFPLTVTSAQKNPTAFYLCASRRTPATGDSYGYTFGSGTRLTVV.

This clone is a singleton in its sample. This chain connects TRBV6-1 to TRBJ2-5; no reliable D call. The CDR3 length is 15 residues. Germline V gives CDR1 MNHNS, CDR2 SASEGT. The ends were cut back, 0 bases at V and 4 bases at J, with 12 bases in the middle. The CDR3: CASSEALAVGETQYF. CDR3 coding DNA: TGTGCCAGCAGTGAAGCGCTTGCGGTCGGAGAGACCCAGTACTTC.

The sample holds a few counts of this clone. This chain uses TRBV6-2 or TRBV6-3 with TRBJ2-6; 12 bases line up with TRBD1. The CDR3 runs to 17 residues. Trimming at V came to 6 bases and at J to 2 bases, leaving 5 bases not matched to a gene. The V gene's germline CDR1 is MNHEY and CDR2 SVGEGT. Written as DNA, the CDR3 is TGTGCCAGCAGCTTCGGGACAGGGGGCGCTGGGGCCAACGTCCTGACTTTC. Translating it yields CASSFGTGGAGANVLTF.